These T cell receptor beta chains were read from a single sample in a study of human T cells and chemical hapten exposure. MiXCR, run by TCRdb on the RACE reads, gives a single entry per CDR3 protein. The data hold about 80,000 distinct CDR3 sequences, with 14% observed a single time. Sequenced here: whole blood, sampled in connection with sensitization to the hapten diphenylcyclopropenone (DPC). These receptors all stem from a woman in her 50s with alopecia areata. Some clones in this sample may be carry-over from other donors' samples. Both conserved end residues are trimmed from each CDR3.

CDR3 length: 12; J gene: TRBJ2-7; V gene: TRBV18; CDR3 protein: ASSPPGNSYEQY
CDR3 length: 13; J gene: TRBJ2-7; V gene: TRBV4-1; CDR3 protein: ASSLNLRPSYEQY
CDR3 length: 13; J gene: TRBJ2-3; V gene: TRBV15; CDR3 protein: ATSARQGVTDTQY
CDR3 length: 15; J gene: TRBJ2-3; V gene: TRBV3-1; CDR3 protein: ASSHSKRGTSTDTQY
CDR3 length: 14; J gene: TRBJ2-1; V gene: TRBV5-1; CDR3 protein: ASSARLAGLHNEQF
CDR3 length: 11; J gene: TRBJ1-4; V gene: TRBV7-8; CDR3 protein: ASSLLTNEKLF
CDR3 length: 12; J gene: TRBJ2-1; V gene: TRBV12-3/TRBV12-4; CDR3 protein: ASSFSGLAGEQF
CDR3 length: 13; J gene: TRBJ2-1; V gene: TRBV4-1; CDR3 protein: ASSQDSGRMLEQF
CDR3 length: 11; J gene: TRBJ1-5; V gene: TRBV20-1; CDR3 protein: SARAGFGQPQH
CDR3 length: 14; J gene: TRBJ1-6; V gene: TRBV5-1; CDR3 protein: ASSTGRQGMDSPLH
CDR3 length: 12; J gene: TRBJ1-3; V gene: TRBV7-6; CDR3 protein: ASSPTVSGNTIY
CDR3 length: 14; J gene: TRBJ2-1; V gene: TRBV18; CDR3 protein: ASSPSTGGDYNEQF
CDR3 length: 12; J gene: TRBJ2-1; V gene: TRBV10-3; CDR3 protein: AISPGLAGVVLF
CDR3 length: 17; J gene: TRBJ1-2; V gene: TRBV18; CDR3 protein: ASSLPPGTGAPNNYGYT
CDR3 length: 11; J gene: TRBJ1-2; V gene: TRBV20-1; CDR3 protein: SAIRQGERGYT
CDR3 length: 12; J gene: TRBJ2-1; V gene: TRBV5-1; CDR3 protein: ASSLEVGRLEQF
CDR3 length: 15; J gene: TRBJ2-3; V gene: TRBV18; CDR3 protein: ASSPSGLAASTDTQY
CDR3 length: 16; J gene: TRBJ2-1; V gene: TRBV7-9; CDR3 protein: ASSLGPGGLAAYNEQF
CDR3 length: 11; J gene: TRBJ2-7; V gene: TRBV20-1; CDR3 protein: SAREGRALEQY
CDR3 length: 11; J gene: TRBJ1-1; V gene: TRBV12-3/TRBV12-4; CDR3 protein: ASRNGGNTEAF
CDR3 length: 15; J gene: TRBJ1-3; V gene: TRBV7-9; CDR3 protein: ASRDRATARAGNTIY
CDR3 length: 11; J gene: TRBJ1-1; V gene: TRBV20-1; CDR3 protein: SASKGLNTEAF
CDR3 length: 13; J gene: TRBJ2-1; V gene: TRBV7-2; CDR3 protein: ASSSGLAGGFEQF
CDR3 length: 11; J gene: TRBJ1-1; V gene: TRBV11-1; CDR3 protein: ASSLELNTEAF
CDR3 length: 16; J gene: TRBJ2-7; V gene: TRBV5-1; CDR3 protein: ASSSLLRTSGSRYEQY